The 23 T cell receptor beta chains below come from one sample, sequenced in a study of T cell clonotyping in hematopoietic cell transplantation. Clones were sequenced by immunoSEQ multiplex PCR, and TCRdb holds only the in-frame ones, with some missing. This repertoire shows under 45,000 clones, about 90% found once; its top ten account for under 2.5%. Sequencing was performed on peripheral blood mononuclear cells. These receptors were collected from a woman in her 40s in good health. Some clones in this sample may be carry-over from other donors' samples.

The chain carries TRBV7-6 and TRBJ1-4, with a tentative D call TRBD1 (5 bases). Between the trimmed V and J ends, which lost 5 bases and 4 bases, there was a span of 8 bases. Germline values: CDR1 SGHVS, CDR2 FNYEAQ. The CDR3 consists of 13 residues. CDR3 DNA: TGTGCCAGCAGCCTCCAGGGTAATGAAAAACTGTTTTTT. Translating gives CASSLQGNEKLFF. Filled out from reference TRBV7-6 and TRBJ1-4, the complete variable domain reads GAGVSQSPRYKVTKRGQDVALRCDPISGHVSLYWYRQALGQGPEFLTYFNYEAQQDKSGLPNDRFSAERPEGSISTLTIQRTEQRDSAMYRCASSLQGNEKLFFGSGTQLSVL.

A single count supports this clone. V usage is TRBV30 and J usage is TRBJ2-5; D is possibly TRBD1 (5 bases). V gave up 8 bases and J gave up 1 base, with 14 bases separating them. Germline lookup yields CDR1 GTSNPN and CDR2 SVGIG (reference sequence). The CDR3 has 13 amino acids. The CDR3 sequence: CARSRQFQETQYF. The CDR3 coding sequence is TGTGCCAGGTCCAGACAGTTCCAAGAGACCCAGTACTTC. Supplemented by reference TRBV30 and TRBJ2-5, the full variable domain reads SQTIHQWPATLVQPVGSPLSLECTVEGTSNPNLYWYRQAAGRGLQLLFYSVGIGQISSEVPQNLSASRPQDRQFILSSKKLLLSDSGFYLCARSRQFQETQYFGPGTRLLVL.

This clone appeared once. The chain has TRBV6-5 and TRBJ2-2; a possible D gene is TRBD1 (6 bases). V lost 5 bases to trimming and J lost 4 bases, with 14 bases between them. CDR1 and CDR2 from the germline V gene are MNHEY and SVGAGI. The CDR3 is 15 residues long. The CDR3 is CASSTGLASTGELFF. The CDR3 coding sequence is TGTGCCAGCAGTACAGGGTTGGCGAGCACCGGGGAGCTGTTTTTT.

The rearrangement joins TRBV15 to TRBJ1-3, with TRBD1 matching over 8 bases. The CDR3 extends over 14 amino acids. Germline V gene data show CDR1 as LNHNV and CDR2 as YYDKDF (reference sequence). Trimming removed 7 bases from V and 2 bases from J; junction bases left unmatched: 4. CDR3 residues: CATTDRVTGNTIYF. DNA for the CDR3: TGTGCCACCACGGACAGGGTAACTGGAAACACCATATATTTT.

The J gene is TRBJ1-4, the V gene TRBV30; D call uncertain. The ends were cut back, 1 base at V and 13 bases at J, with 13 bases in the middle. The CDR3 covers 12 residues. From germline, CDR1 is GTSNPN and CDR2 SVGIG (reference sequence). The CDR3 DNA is TGTGCCTGGAGTGAGAATGACGCACCACTGTTTTTT. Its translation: CAWSENDAPLFF.

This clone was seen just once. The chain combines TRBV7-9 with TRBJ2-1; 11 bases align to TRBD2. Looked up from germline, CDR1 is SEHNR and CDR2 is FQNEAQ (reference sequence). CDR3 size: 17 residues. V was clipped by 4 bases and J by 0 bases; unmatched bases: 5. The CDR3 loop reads CASSSPTSGSSYNEQFF. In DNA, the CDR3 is TGTGCCAGCAGCTCACCTACTAGCGGGAGCTCCTACAATGAGCAGTTCTTC.

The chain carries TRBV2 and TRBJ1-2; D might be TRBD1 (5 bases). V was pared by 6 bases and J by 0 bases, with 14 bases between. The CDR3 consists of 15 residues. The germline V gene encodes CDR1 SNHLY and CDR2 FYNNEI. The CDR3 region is CASSLNRGPNYGYTF. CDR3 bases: TGTGCCAGCAGCCTCAATCGGGGCCCTAACTATGGCTACACCTTC.

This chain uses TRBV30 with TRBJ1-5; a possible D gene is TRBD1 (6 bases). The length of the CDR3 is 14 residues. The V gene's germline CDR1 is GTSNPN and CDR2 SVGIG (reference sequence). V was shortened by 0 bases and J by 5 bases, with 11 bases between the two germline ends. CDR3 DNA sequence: TGTGCCTGGAGTGTCGGGGGGCGGTATCAGCCCCAGCATTTT. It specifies CAWSVGGRYQPQHF.

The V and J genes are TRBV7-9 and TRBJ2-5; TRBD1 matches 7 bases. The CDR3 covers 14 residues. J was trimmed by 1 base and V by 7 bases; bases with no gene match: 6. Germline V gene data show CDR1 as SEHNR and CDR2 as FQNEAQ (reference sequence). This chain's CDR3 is CASNRDRVQETQYF. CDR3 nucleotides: TGTGCCAGCAACCGAGACAGGGTCCAAGAGACCCAGTACTTC.

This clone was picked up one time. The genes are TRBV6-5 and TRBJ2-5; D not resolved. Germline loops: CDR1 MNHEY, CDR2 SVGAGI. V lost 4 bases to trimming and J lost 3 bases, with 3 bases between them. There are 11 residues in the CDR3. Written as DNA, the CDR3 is TGTGCCAGCAGTTCTAAAGAGACCCAGTACTTC. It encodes CASSSKETQYF.

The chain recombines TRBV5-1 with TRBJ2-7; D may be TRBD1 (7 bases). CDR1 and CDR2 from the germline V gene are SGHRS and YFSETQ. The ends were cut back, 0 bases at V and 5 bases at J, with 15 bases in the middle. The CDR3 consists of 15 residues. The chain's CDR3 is CASSLVQGRLDEQYF. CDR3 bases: TGCGCCAGCAGCTTGGTACAGGGGAGGCTTGACGAGCAGTACTTC.

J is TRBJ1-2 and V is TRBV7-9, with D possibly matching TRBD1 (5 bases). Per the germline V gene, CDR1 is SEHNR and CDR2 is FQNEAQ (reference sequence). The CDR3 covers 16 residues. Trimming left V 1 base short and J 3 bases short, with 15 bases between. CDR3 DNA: TGTGCCAGCAGCTTAGGGTCGGGGGGAAGTGACTATGGCTACACCTTC. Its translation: CASSLGSGGSDYGYTF.

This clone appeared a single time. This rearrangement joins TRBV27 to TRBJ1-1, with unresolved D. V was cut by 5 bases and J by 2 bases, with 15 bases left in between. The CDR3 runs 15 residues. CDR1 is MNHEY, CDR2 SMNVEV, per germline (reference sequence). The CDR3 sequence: CASSLYGPTNTEAFF. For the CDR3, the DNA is TGTGCCAGCAGTCTCTACGGACCGACTAACACTGAAGCTTTCTTT.

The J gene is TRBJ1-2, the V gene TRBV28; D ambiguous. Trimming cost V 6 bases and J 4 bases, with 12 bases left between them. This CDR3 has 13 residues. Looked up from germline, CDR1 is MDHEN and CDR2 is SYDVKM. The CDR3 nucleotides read TGTGCCAGCAGCCGTACCCGGGGCTATGGCTACACCTTC. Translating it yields CASSRTRGYGYTF.

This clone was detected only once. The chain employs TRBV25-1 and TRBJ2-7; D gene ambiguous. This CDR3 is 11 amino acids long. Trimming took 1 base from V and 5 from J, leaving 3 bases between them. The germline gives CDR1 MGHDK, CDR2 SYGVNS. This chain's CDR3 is CASSEFNEQYF. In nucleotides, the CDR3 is TGTGCCAGCAGTGAATTTAACGAGCAGTACTTC.

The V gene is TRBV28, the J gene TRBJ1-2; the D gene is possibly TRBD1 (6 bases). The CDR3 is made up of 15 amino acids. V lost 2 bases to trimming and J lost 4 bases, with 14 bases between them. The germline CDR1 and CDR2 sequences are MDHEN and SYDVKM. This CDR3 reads CASSLTGAGRYGYTF. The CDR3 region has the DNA TGTGCCAGCAGTTTAACGGGGGCCGGCCGCTATGGCTACACCTTC.

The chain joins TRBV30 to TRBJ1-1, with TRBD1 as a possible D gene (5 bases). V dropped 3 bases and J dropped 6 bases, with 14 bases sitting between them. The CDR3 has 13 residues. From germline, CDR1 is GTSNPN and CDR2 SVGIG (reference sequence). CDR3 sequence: CAWSEGLRAEAFF. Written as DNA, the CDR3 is TGTGCCTGGAGCGAGGGGCTTCGCGCTGAAGCTTTCTTT.

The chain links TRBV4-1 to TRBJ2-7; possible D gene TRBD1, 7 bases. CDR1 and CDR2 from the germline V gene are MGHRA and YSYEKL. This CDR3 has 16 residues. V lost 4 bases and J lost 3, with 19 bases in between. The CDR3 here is CASSRDRGTARYEQYF. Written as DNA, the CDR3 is TGCGCCAGCAGCCGCGATCGCGGGACAGCGCGCTACGAGCAGTACTTC.

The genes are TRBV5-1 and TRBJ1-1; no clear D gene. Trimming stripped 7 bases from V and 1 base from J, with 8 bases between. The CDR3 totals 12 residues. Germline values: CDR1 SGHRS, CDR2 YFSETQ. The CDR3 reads CASFGPNTEAFF. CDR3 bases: TGCGCCAGCTTCGGGCCGAACACTGAAGCTTTCTTT. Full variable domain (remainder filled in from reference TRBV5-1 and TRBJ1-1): KAGVTQTPRYLIKTRGQQVTLSCSPISGHRSVSWYQQTPGQGLQFLFEYFSETQRNKGNFPGRFSGRQFSNSRSEMNVSTLELGDSALYLCASFGPNTEAFFGQGTRLTVV.

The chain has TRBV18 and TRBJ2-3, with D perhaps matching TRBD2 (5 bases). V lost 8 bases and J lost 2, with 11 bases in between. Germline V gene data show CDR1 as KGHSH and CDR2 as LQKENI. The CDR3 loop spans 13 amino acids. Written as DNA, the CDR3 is TGTGCCAGCCTCGGACTCAACACAGATACGCAGTATTTT. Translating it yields CASLGLNTDTQYF.

DNA of the CDR3: TGTGCCAGCAGCTTCGACCAGCAGCTTGGCTACACCTTC. This sequence encodes CASSFDQQLGYTF. J is TRBJ1-2 and V is TRBV7-3; no clear D. V shed 3 bases and J shed 7 bases, with 12 bases lying between them. Germline V gene data show CDR1 as SGHTA and CDR2 as FQGTGA. The CDR3 spans 13 residues.

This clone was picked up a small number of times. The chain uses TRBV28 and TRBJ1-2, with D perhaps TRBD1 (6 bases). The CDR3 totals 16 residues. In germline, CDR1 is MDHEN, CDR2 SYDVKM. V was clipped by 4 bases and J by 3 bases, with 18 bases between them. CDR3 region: CASSSGGQKGHYGYTF. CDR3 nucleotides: TGTGCCAGCAGTTCCGGAGGACAGAAAGGCCACTATGGCTACACCTTC.

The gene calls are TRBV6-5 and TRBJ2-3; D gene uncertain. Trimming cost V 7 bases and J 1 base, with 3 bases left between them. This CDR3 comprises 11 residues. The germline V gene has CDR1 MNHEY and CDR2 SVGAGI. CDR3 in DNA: TGTGCCAGCACCGGCACAGATACGCAGTATTTT. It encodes CASTGTDTQYF.